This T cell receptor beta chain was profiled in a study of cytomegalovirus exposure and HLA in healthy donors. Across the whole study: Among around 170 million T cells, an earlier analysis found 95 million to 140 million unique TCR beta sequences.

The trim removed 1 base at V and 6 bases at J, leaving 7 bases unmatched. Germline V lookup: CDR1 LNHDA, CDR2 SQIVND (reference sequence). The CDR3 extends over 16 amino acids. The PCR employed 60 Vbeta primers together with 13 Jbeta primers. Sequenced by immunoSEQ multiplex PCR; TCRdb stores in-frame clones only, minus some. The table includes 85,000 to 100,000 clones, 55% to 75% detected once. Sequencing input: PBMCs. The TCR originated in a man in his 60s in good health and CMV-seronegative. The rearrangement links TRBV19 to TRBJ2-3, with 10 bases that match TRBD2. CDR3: CASSIVGLAVDDTQYF. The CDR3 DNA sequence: TGTGCCAGTAGTATAGTTGGACTAGCGGTGGACGATACGCAGTATTTT.